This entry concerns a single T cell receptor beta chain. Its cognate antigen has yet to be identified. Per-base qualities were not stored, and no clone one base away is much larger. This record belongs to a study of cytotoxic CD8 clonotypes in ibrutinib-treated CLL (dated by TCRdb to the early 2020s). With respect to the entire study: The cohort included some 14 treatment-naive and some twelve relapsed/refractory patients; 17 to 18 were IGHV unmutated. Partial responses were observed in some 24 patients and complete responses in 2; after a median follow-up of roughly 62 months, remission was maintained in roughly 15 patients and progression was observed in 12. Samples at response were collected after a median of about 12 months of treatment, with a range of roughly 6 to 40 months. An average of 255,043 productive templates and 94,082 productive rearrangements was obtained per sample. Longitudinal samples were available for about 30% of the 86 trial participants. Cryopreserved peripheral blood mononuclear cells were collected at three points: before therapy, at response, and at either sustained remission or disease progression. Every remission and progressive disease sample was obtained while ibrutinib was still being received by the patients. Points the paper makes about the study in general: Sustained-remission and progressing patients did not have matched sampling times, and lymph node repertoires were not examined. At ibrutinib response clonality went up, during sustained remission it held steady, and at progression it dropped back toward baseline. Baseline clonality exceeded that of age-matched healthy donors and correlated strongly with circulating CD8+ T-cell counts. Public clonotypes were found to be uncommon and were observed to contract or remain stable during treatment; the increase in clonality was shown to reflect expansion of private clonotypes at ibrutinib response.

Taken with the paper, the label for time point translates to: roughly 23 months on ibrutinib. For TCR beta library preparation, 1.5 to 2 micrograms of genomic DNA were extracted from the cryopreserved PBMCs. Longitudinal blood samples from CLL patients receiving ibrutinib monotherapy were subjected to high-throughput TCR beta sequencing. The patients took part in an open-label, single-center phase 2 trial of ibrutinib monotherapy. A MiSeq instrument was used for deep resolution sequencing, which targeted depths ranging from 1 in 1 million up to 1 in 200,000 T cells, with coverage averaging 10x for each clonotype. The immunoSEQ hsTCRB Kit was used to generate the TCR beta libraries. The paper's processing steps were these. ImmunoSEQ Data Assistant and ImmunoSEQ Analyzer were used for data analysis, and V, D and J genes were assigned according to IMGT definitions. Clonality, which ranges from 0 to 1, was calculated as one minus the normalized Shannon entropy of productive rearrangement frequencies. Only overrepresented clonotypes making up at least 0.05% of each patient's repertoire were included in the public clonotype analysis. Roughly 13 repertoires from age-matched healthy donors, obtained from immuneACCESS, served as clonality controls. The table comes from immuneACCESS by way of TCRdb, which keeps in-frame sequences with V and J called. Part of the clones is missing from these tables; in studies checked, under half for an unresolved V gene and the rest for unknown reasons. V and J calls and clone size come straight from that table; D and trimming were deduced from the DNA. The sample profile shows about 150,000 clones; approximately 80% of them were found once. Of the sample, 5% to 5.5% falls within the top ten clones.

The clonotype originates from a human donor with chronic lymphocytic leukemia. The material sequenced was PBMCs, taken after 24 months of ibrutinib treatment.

The encoded CDR3 is CASGDLYYGYTF. The nucleotide sequence is given as TGTGCTTCGGGGGACCTTTACTATGGCTACACCTTC. Recombination linked TRBV19 to TRBJ1-2; TRBD1 is a possible D gene, resting on 5 matching bases. The CDR3 contains 12 residues, cysteine and phenylalanine counted. The read is trimmed to its CDR3 DNA, 36 bases read in frame from base 1. In the germline V gene (reference sequence), CDR1 corresponds to LNHDA and CDR2 to SQIVND.